The clone carrying this T cell receptor (beta chain) came up a few times. These data are taken from a study of T-cell reconstitution after alpha-beta-depleted transplantation in children. The authors prepared the TCRbeta library with unique molecular identifiers. TCRdb reprocessed the PCR reads with MiXCR, giving one entry per CDR3 protein. Among 600,000 to 700,000 distinct CDR3 sequences, roughly 17% were seen once, and the ten largest hold approximately 1%. The material was PBMCs from the stem cell graft donor, obtained from the stem cell graft. This TCR was sampled from a human donor who donated a stem cell graft to a child with acute myeloid leukemia.

CDR3 loop: CASSPTGTANGYTF. The CDR3 DNA sequence: TGTGCCAGCAGTCCAACCGGGACAGCGAATGGCTACACCTTC. The chain links TRBV12-3 or TRBV12-4 to TRBJ1-2, with 7 bases lining up with TRBD1. The CDR3 runs 14 residues. The trim removed 5 bases at V and 6 bases at J, leaving 9 bases unmatched.